This T cell receptor beta chain was recovered during a study of blood T cell repertoires in COVID-19. Study details: COVID-19 samples from acute and convalescent phases originated in the United States, Italy and Spain. Sample material is recorded as cDNA or gDNA derived from T cells, B-cell-depleted T cells, or PBMCs.

The CDR3 length is 16 residues. Trimming at V came to 5 bases and at J to 8 bases, leaving 13 bases not matched to a gene. The germline V gene has CDR1 SEHNR and CDR2 FQNEAQ (reference sequence). Authors' analysis steps: It was from reference gene primer amplification that nucleated cell counts were estimated. The method was immunoSEQ multiplex PCR; TCRdb's version includes in-frame clones alone and lacks a portion of them. V and J calls and clone size follow that table, whereas D and trimming were derived from the DNA. The sample holds hundreds of thousands of clones, 88% seen once. The receptor's source is a man between 35 and 55 years old with acute or convalescent COVID-19. Sequencing used peripheral blood. The chain joins TRBV7-9 to TRBJ2-2; 8 nucleotides align to TRBD1. This CDR3 is CASSLPTGEYKGELFF. The CDR3 coding sequence is TGTGCCAGCAGCCTTCCGACAGGGGAGTATAAGGGGGAGCTGTTTTTT.